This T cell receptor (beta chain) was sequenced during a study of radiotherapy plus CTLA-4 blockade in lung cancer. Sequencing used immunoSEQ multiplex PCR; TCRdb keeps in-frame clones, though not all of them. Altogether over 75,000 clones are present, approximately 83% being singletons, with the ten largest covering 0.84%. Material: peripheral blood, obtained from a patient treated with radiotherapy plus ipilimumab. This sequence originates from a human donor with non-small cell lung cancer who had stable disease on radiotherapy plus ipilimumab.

The CDR3 spells CASSLVKGVSTGELFF. The CDR3 nucleotides read TGTGCCAGCAGCTTAGTGAAGGGGGTTAGCACCGGGGAGCTGTTTTTT. The V gene is TRBV7-2, the J gene TRBJ2-2; a possible D gene is TRBD1 (6 bases). Trimming removed 1 base from V and 4 bases from J, with 13 bases in between. The CDR3 is 16 residues long. CDR1 is SGHTA and CDR2 is FQGNSA in the germline V gene.